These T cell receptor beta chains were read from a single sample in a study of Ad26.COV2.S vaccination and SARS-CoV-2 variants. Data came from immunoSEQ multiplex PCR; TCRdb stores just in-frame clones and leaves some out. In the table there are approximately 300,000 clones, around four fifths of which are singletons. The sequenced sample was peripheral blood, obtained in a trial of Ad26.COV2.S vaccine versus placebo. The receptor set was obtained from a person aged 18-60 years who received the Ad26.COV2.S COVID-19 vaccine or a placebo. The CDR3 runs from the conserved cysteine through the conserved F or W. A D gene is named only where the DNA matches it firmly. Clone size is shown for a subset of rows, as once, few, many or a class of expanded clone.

TGTGCCACCAGTGATTTAACAGGGAACTATGGCTACACCTTC	CATSDLTGNYGYTF	TRBV24-1	TRBJ1-2	-	-
TGCAGCGTTGCCCCGGGGCCAAATCAGCCCCAGCATTTT	CSVAPGPNQPQHF	TRBV29-1	TRBJ1-5	-	-
TGTGCCACCATGGGGGAAACTACCGGGGAGCTGTTTTTT	CATMGETTGELFF	TRBV24-1	TRBJ2-2	-	once
TGTGCCAGCAGCGCACCCACTAGCGGGGGGACTTCGGGCACCGGGGAGCTGTTTTTT	CASSAPTSGGTSGTGELFF	TRBV5-4	TRBJ2-2	TRBD2	-
TGTGCCAGCAGCCAAGGGCAGGGATTTAGTGAAGCTTTCTTT	CASSQGQGFSEAFF	TRBV3-1/TRBV3-2	TRBJ1-1	-	-
TGTGCCAGCAGTCCCCAGGGACAGCACTCCTACGAGCAGTACTTC	CASSPQGQHSYEQYF	TRBV6-2/TRBV6-3	TRBJ2-7	TRBD1	-
TGTGCCAGCAGCCTCCGAGACGGTCAGCCCCAGCATTTT	CASSLRDGQPQHF	TRBV3-1/TRBV3-2	TRBJ1-5	-	-
TGTGCCAGCAGTTCAGGCAGTTTTGCAACTAATGAAAAACTGTTTTTT	CASSSGSFATNEKLFF	TRBV27	TRBJ1-4	-	-
TGCAGTGCTAGTGGGCACAATGAGCAGTTCTTC	CSASGHNEQFF	TRBV20-1	TRBJ2-1	-	-
TGCAGCGTTGTCGGACAGGGAGACGAGCAGTACTTC	CSVVGQGDEQYF	TRBV29-1	TRBJ2-7	TRBD1	-
TGTGCCAGTAGTCGTCGGGAGCTTGAAGCTTTCTTT	CASSRRELEAFF	TRBV19	TRBJ1-1	-	-
TGTGCCAGCAGCTTGACGGTCGAGCAGTACTTC	CASSLTVEQYF	TRBV5-5	TRBJ2-7	-	many
TGTGCCAGCAGTGCGGTGGCAGGGGGCTCCGAGCAGTACTTC	CASSAVAGGSEQYF	TRBV7-9	TRBJ2-7	TRBD1	-
TGTGCCAGCAGCTTGGAGCTTAGGGGAACTGGGGCCAACGTCCTGACTTTC	CASSLELRGTGANVLTF	TRBV5-4	TRBJ2-6	-	-